This T cell receptor (beta chain) was profiled in a study of blood T cell repertoires in COVID-19. Study information: COVID-19 samples from acute and convalescent phases originated in the United States, Italy and Spain. Nucleic acid was either cDNA or gDNA, and it came from T cells, B-cell-depleted T cells, or PBMCs.

Germline V CDR1 and CDR2: SNHLY, FYNNEI. The CDR3 spans 13 residues. V was clipped by 8 bases and J by 3 bases; unmatched bases: 7. The method was immunoSEQ multiplex PCR; TCRdb's version includes in-frame clones alone and lacks a portion of them. Among fewer than 250,000 clones listed, approximately 82% were seen once. The sequenced sample consisted of peripheral blood. The sequence derives from a woman of 80 years or more with acute or convalescent COVID-19. The chain carries TRBV2 and TRBJ2-7, with 7 bases identical to TRBD1. The CDR3 sequence is CASQGQRSYEQYF. The CDR3 nucleotides read TGTGCCAGCCAGGGACAGAGAAGCTACGAGCAGTACTTC.